The 19 T cell receptor beta chains given below trace back to one sample, sequenced in a study of type 1 and type 2 diabetes patients. Amplification started from genomic DNA. The TCR beta CDR3 region was amplified using 30 forward and 13 reverse primers. TCRdb reprocessed the multiplex PCR reads with MiXCR, giving one entry per CDR3 protein. This sample has about 250,000 distinct CDR3 sequences, with around 50% found just once. Sequenced: peripheral blood mononuclear cells (PBMCs). These receptors all stem from a man in his late teens or twenties with type 2 diabetes.

This clonotype has just a few counts. The V and J genes are TRBV11-3 and TRBJ2-2; TRBD2 might be the D (5 bases). The V gene's germline CDR1 is SGHNT and CDR2 YENEEA. V dropped 5 bases and J dropped 2 bases, with 9 bases sitting between them. The length of the CDR3 is 14 residues. DNA of the CDR3: TGTGCCAGCAGCCCCGGGAAAAACACCGGGGAGCTGTTTTTT. Protein: CASSPGKNTGELFF. Supplemented by reference TRBV11-3 and TRBJ2-2, the full variable domain reads EAGVVQSPRYKIIEKKQPVAFWCNPISGHNTLYWYLQNLGQGPELLIRYENEEAVDDSQLPKDRFSAERLKGVDSTLKIQPAELGDSAVYLCASSPGKNTGELFFGEGSRLTVL.

The chain joins TRBV4-1 to TRBJ2-7; D is unresolved. Germline assignment: CDR1 MGHRA and CDR2 YSYEKL. The CDR3 totals 15 residues. Trimming left V 1 base short and J 0 bases short, with 10 bases between. The CDR3 here is CASSQVLHRSYEQYF. The CDR3 DNA sequence: TGCGCCAGCAGCCAAGTTCTCCATCGCTCCTACGAGCAGTACTTC.

This chain uses TRBV2 with TRBJ2-7, with TRBD2 matching over 9 bases. There are 14 residues in the CDR3. Germline V gene lookup returns CDR1 SNHLY and CDR2 FYNNEI. V dropped 5 bases and J dropped 4; count of bases not matched to a gene: 6. The CDR3 protein is CASSPSSGAYEQYF. DNA of the CDR3: TGTGCCAGCAGTCCCTCTAGCGGGGCTTACGAGCAGTACTTC.

This rearrangement joins TRBV29-1 to TRBJ2-7; 8 bases agree with TRBD1. Germline assignment: CDR1 SQVTM and CDR2 ANQGSEA. The CDR3 contains 14 residues. The J segment lost 5 bases and the V segment lost 6 bases, leaving 12 bases of the junction unmatched. CDR3 nucleotide sequence: TGCAGCGTCGGACTCGGACAGGGAGGAGACGAGCAGTACTTC. Translated, it gives CSVGLGQGGDEQYF.

With respect to this clonotype: The missing conserved phenylalanine or tryptophan at the end of this CDR3 makes a read error likely. The chain is built from TRBV4-2 and TRBJ2-2; no reliable D call. Deletions cut 4 bases from V and 4 bases from J, with 7 bases between. The CDR3 loop spans 13 amino acids. The germline CDR1 and CDR2 sequences are LGHNA and YNFKEQ. CDR3 protein: CASSPRLTGELFY. CDR3 sequence (DNA): TGTGCCAGCAGCCCGCGACTCACCGGGGAGCTGTTTTAT.

This clonotype appeared once. CDR3 nucleotides: TGTGCCAGCAGCCAAGCGTTCCAGGGGTTGGCGCGGGCTGAAGCTTTCTTT. Protein product: CASSQAFQGLARAEAFF. V usage is TRBV3-1 and J usage is TRBJ1-1; tentatively, D is TRBD1 (6 bases). With 1 base removed from V and 6 bases from J, the gap between germline ends came to 21 bases. The CDR3 totals 17 residues. Per germline, CDR1 LGHDT and CDR2 YNNKEL (reference sequence).

For the CDR3, the DNA is TGTGCCAGCAGTTTAAGGTTATTAGACAATGAGCAGTTCTTC. Translated, it gives CASSLRLLDNEQFF. The rearrangement uses TRBV27 and TRBJ2-1; D is undetermined. V lost 2 bases, J lost 5 bases, and 10 bases lay in between. The CDR3 is made up of 14 amino acids. Germline V gene lookup returns CDR1 MNHEY and CDR2 SMNVEV (reference sequence).

This clonotype was observed a few times. The rearrangement uses TRBV27 and TRBJ2-5, with TRBD1 as a possible D gene (7 bases). V lost 2 bases to trimming and J lost 0 bases, with 13 bases between them. In germline, CDR1 is MNHEY, CDR2 SMNVEV (reference sequence). The length of the CDR3 is 16 residues. The CDR3 is CASSLTGASDQETQYF. The CDR3 bases are TGTGCCAGCAGTTTAACAGGGGCTAGCGACCAAGAGACCCAGTACTTC.

In its sample, this clonotype was seen many times. The chain uses TRBV20-1 and TRBJ2-7, with D possibly being TRBD1 or TRBD2 (5 bases each). Trimming cost V 7 bases and J 0 bases, with 10 bases left between them. Germline assignment: CDR1 DFQATT and CDR2 SNEGSKA (reference sequence). The length of the CDR3 is 12 residues. CDR3: CSGWGSSYEQYF. In DNA form, the CDR3 reads TGCAGTGGGTGGGGGTCCTCCTACGAGCAGTACTTC.

The V gene is TRBV20-1, the J gene TRBJ1-2; D unclear. V was trimmed by 3 bases and J by 8 bases, leaving 19 bases between them. CDR1 and CDR2 from the germline V gene are DFQATT and SNEGSKA (reference sequence). The CDR3 has 14 residues. For the CDR3, the DNA is TGCAGTGCTAGGGACGGCGAAGGATTCGAGGGCTACACCTTC. Translation: CSARDGEGFEGYTF.

For this clonotype: A much more abundant neighbour one base away suggests this may be a read error. The genes are TRBV19 and TRBJ1-1; the D is unclear. Germline V CDR1 and CDR2: LNHDA, SQIVND (reference sequence). V dropped 3 bases and J dropped 6 bases, with 5 bases sitting between them. There are 11 residues in the CDR3. As DNA, the CDR3 is TGTGCCAGTAGTATTGGTGCTGAAGCTTTCTTT. Encoded protein: CASSIGAEAFF.

The chain has TRBV7-6 and TRBJ2-1, with 8 bases that match TRBD1. CDR1 is SGHVS, CDR2 FNYEAQ, per germline. CDR3 length: 16 amino acids. With V trimmed by 1 base and J by 4 bases, 6 bases remained unmatched. The CDR3: CASSLGQGLPYNEQFF. CDR3 coding DNA: TGTGCCAGCAGCTTAGGACAGGGGCTACCATACAATGAGCAGTTCTTC. The full variable domain, with the rest looked up from reference TRBV7-6 and TRBJ2-1, is GAGVSQSPRYKVTKRGQDVALRCDPISGHVSLYWYRQALGQGPEFLTYFNYEAQQDKSGLPNDRFSAERPEGSISTLTIQRTEQRDSAMYRCASSLGQGLPYNEQFFGPGTRLTVL.

V usage is TRBV12-3 or TRBV12-4 and J usage is TRBJ2-5; D uncertain. The ends were cut back, 6 bases at V and 5 bases at J, with 16 bases in the middle. The CDR3 sequence is 14 residues long. The CDR3 DNA reads as TGTGCCAGCAGCCCAGGACCGGTCGGGGAGACCCAGTACTTC. Translation gives CASSPGPVGETQYF.

The CDR3 bases are TGTGCCAGCAGACGCGCCATATATCAGCCCCAGCATTTT. Protein product: CASRRAIYQPQHF. The rearrangement links TRBV27 to TRBJ1-5; D call uncertain. The CDR3 is 13 amino acids. CDR1 is MNHEY, CDR2 SMNVEV, per germline (reference sequence). The V end was cut by 6 bases, the J end by 5 bases, with 11 bases between.

This clonotype has just a few counts. Here the CDR3 DNA reads TGTGCCTGGAGTGTAACTAGCGGAAACAATGAGCAGTTCTTC. Its protein is CAWSVTSGNNEQFF. The chain links TRBV30 to TRBJ2-1, with 8 positions matching TRBD2. The V segment lost 0 bases and the J segment 5 bases; nucleotides outside the gene matches: 3. The germline gives CDR1 GTSNPN, CDR2 SVGIG (reference sequence). The CDR3 has 14 residues. The whole variable domain, remainder taken from reference TRBV30 and TRBJ2-1, is SQTIHQWPATLVQPVGSPLSLECTVEGTSNPNLYWYRQAAGRGLQLLFYSVGIGQISSEVPQNLSASRPQDRQFILSSKKLLLSDSGFYLCAWSVTSGNNEQFFGPGTRLTVL.

This rearrangement joins TRBV7-6 to TRBJ2-7, with D possibly being TRBD2 (5 bases). The CDR3 has 16 residues. Trimming left V 3 bases short and J 1 base short, with 16 bases between. The germline V gene has CDR1 SGHVS and CDR2 FNYEAQ. For the CDR3, the DNA is TGTGCCAGCAGCTTGGCCCCAGAGGGCGAGTCCTACGAGCAGTACTTC. This encodes CASSLAPEGESYEQYF.

This chain uses TRBV11-2 with TRBJ1-1; 7 positions match TRBD1. The CDR3 extends over 16 amino acids. CDR1 and CDR2 from the germline V gene are SGHAT and FQNNGV. V lost 2 bases to trimming and J lost 0 bases; unmatched junction nucleotides: 6. This chain's CDR3 is CASSLFSQGVNTEAFF. In nucleotides, the CDR3 is TGTGCCAGCAGCTTATTTAGTCAGGGGGTGAACACTGAAGCTTTCTTT.

V and J are TRBV2 and TRBJ1-2, with a weak D call TRBD1 (5 bases). The CDR3 runs to 13 residues. From germline, CDR1 is SNHLY and CDR2 FYNNEI. V was shortened by 6 bases and J by 8 bases, with 16 bases between the two germline ends. The CDR3 is CASSLDIGGGYTF. As DNA, the CDR3 is TGTGCCAGCAGCTTAGATATTGGGGGGGGCTACACCTTC.

This clonotype has only a few counts. The chain couples TRBV24-1 to TRBJ2-7, with 13 nucleotides matching TRBD2. V gave up 3 bases and J gave up 4 bases; unmatched junction bases: 2. This CDR3 is 15 amino acids long. The germline V gene has CDR1 KGHDR and CDR2 SFDVKD. The chain's CDR3 is CATSDATSGRYEQYF. In nucleotides, the CDR3 is TGTGCCACCAGTGATGCGACTAGCGGGAGGTACGAGCAGTACTTC.